The 3 T cell receptor beta chains reported below all come from one sample, sequenced in a study of human T cells and chemical hapten exposure. TCRdb ran MiXCR on the 5' RACE reads and lists one entry per CDR3 protein. Among 110,000 or so distinct CDR3 sequences, approximately 20% were seen once, and the ten largest hold approximately 2.6%. It was from unfractionated whole blood that total RNA was extracted. The receptors come from a human donor in good health.

The V call is TRBV6-1, the J call TRBJ1-5; TRBD1 might be the D (5 bases). The V gene's germline CDR1 is MNHNS and CDR2 SASEGT. The CDR3 spans 14 residues. Trimming pared 4 bases from V and 0 bases from J, leaving 7 bases between. The CDR3 nucleotides are TGTGCCAGCAGTGGGGGGAATAGCAATCAGCCCCAGCATTTT. Protein sequence: CASSGGNSNQPQHF.

The CDR3 spells CASGTRNRGNEQYF. The CDR3 region has the DNA TGTGCCAGCGGGACGCGAAACAGGGGGAACGAGCAGTACTTC. J is TRBJ2-7 and V is TRBV28; 8 nucleotides line up with TRBD1. This CDR3 is 14 amino acids long. Germline CDR1 is MDHEN and CDR2 is SYDVKM. V shed 8 bases and J 5 bases; nucleotides not matched to a gene: 11.

The chain couples TRBV11-2 to TRBJ2-7; D unresolved. V lost 3 bases and J 1 base, leaving 13 bases between the germline ends. From germline, CDR1 is SGHAT and CDR2 FQNNGV. The CDR3 sequence is 15 residues long. The CDR3 DNA sequence: TGTGCCAGCAGCTTCCGGCCGGGCACGTCCTACGAGCAGTACTTC. Translation: CASSFRPGTSYEQYF.